The rows below give T cell receptor beta chains drawn from one sample of a study of OX40 agonist ivuxolimab in advanced cancers. Data came from immunoSEQ multiplex PCR; TCRdb stores just in-frame clones and leaves some out. The sample consists of fewer than 80,000 clones, 87% of them appearing once. Sequences were derived from CD4+ or CD8+ T cells sorted from blood, sampled in a trial of the OX40 agonist ivuxolimab. These receptors originate from an adult with an advanced solid tumor such as melanoma, head and neck, liver or kidney cancer. The CDR3 runs from the conserved cysteine through the conserved F or W. D genes are given only for firm matches. Only some rows state a clone size, as once, few, many or a class for expanded clones.

TRBD1 | TRBJ2-7 | . | TRBV7-9 | TGTGCCAGCAGCTTCTCCTCTACAGGGGTGGGCTACGAGCAGTACTTC | CASSFSSTGVGYEQYF
TRBD2 | TRBJ2-1 | . | TRBV28 | TGTGCCAGCGAAGAACCGGGACTAGCTTTCAATGAGCAGTTCTTC | CASEEPGLAFNEQFF
TRBD1 | TRBJ1-1 | . | TRBV2 | TGTGCCAGCAGTAGGGACAGCTCCACTGAAGCTTTCTTT | CASSRDSSTEAFF
TRBD1 | TRBJ2-5 | . | TRBV2 | TGTGCCAGCGCCCGGGACAGGGCAGAAGAGACCCAGTACTTC | CASARDRAEETQYF
. | TRBJ2-3 | . | TRBV10-3 | TGTGCCATCAGGAGGGATCCAGATACGCAGTATTTT | CAIRRDPDTQYF
. | TRBJ1-1 | . | TRBV6-5 | TGTGCCAGCAGTTGGGGGAGGGGGAGGCTGACTGAAGCTTTCTTT | CASSWGRGRLTEAFF
. | TRBJ1-2 | . | TRBV2 | TGTGCCAGCAGTGAACGGCAACAGGGTGCAGGGGGCTACACCTTC | CASSERQQGAGGYTF
. | TRBJ1-1 | few | TRBV28 | TGTGCCAGTTCAACAACGAACACTGAAGCTTTCTTT | CASSTTNTEAFF
. | TRBJ2-2 | . | TRBV10-3 | TGTGCCATCAAAGGGGGGGCCGGCGGGGAGCTGTTTTTT | CAIKGGAGGELFF
. | TRBJ2-1 | . | TRBV5-4 | TGTGCCAGCAGCTTATCGGGCTCGAGCTCCTACAATGAGCAGTTCTTC | CASSLSGSSSYNEQFF
. | TRBJ2-5 | . | TRBV28 | TGTGCCAGCAGTTTACTGAGCGGAGAGACCCAGTACTTC | CASSLLSGETQYF
. | TRBJ2-5 | . | TRBV20-1 | TGCAGTGTAGCCCACGGGGAGACCCAGTACTTC | CSVAHGETQYF
. | TRBJ1-3 | . | TRBV25-1 | TGTGCCAGCAGTGAATCCTTGAGAAACACCATATATTTT | CASSESLRNTIYF
. | TRBJ2-2 | . | TRBV5-1 | TGCGCCAGCAGCTTGAGTACAGTATCCTCCGGGGAGCTGTTTTTT | CASSLSTVSSGELFF
. | TRBJ2-3 | . | TRBV2 | TGTGCCAGCAGTTCCACAGATACGCAGTATTTT | CASSSTDTQYF
. | TRBJ2-3 | . | TRBV6-5 | TGTGCCAGCAGTTCACGGGTGAGGGGAAGCACAGATACGCAGTATTTT | CASSSRVRGSTDTQYF
TRBD2 | TRBJ2-7 | . | TRBV25-1 | TGTGCCAGCAGTTCAATGGCGGGAGTGGGGGAGCAGTACTTC | CASSSMAGVGEQYF
TRBD1 | TRBJ2-5 | . | TRBV5-1 | TGCGCCAGCAGCCTGGACCCTCGGGACAGGGTTAGGGAGACCCAGTACTTC | CASSLDPRDRVRETQYF
TRBD2 | TRBJ2-7 | . | TRBV27 | TGTGCCAGCAGTTTACTAGGCGGGAGTGACTACGAGCAGTACTTC | CASSLLGGSDYEQYF
. | TRBJ2-7 | . | TRBV10-3 | TGTGCCATCAGTGAGATACGGGGCGCAAGGTACGAGCAGTACTTC | CAISEIRGARYEQYF
. | TRBJ1-3 | . | TRBV19 | TGTGCCAGTAGTACTAGGGGACCTGGAAACACCATATATTTT | CASSTRGPGNTIYF
. | TRBJ2-1 | . | TRBV2 | TGTGCCAGCAGACCCGGGACTTTCTACAATGAGCAGTTCTTC | CASRPGTFYNEQFF
. | TRBJ2-7 | once | TRBV19 | TGTGCCAGTAGCGAGATCTATCTAGCCACCTACGAGCAGTACTTC | CASSEIYLATYEQYF
TRBD1 | TRBJ1-1 | once | TRBV6-4 | TGTGCCAGCAGTGACTCGAGTCGGGGGGACAGCCCTTTTGTAGCTTTCTTT | CASSDSSRGDSPFVAFF
. | TRBJ2-7 | . | TRBV27 | TGTGCCAGCAGTTTAGTAGGGGTTAGCTCCTACGAGCAGTACTTC | CASSLVGVSSYEQYF
. | TRBJ2-1 | . | TRBV4-3 | TGCGCCAGCAGCCCCCCGGGAGCCTACAATGAGCAGTTCTTC | CASSPPGAYNEQFF
. | TRBJ1-1 | . | TRBV5-4 | TGTGCCAGCAGCCTGGGTCCGGGACACCAAACGAGAGCTTTCTTT | CASSLGPGHQTRAFF
. | TRBJ2-1 | few | TRBV7-3 | TGTGCCAGCAGCTTAAGCTCGGTCAATGAGCAGTTCTTC | CASSLSSVNEQFF
. | TRBJ2-7 | . | TRBV5-4 | TGTGCCAGCAGCTACTCATCCTACGAGCAGTACTTC | CASSYSSYEQYF
. | TRBJ2-3 | . | TRBV6-1 | TGTGCCAGCACAGCCTTGAGCCTATCAACAGATACGCAGTATTTT | CASTALSLSTDTQYF
. | TRBJ1-1 | once | TRBV29-1 | TGCAGCGTGGGTGTGGGGGGCACTGAAGCTTTCTTT | CSVGVGGTEAFF
TRBD1 | TRBJ2-7 | . | TRBV28 | TGTGCCAGCAGTTTACCCCTTACAGGGGGCGCGTACGAGCAGTACTTC | CASSLPLTGGAYEQYF
. | TRBJ1-1 | . | TRBV28 | TGTGCCAGCAGGTTGAACACTGAAGCTTTCTTT | CASRLNTEAFF
. | TRBJ2-3 | . | TRBV7-3 | TGTGCCAGCAGCTCGGGACAAGATACGCAGTATTTT | CASSSGQDTQYF
. | TRBJ1-4 | . | TRBV11-2 | TGTGCCAGCAGCTTAGATTTTAATGAAAAACTGTTTTTT | CASSLDFNEKLFF
. | TRBJ2-2 | once | TRBV28 | TGTGCCAGCACCCGGGGGACAGTGAACACCGGGGAGCTGTTTTTT | CASTRGTVNTGELFF
. | TRBJ1-1 | . | TRBV19 | TGTGCCAGTAGTATAGCTGCACGAGCTTTCTTT | CASSIAARAFF
. | TRBJ1-3 | once | TRBV2 | TGTGCCAGCAATGTCGTCTCTGGAAACACCATATATTTT | CASNVVSGNTIYF
TRBD1 | TRBJ1-5 | . | TRBV19 | TGTGCCAGTACCACTCAGGGGGGACAGAATCAGCCCCAGCATTTT | CASTTQGGQNQPQHF
TRBD1 | TRBJ1-6 | few | TRBV10-2 | TGCGCCAGCAACTCCGACAGGGAAGATAATTCACCCCTCCACTTT | CASNSDREDNSPLHF
TRBD1 | TRBJ1-1 | . | TRBV5-4 | TGTGCCAGCAGCAGCCGGGACAGGGAAGGTGAAGCTTTCTTT | CASSSRDREGEAFF
. | TRBJ1-1 | . | TRBV7-8 | TGTGCCAGCAGCTTAGAGAGGAACACTGAAGCTTTCTTT | CASSLERNTEAFF
. | TRBJ1-2 | . | TRBV19 | TGTGCCAGTATCCAGGGTAGCTATGGCTACACCTTC | CASIQGSYGYTF
. | TRBJ1-5 | . | TRBV19 | TGTGCCAGTAGGAGACAGACTAGTAGCAATCAGCCCCAGCATTTT | CASRRQTSSNQPQHF
. | TRBJ1-1 | once | TRBV6-1 | TGTGCCAGCAGTGCGCAGGGATACAACACTGAAGCTTTCTTT | CASSAQGYNTEAFF
. | TRBJ1-1 | . | TRBV5-4 | TGTGCCAGCAGCCGAGGGGGTGGGAACACTGAAGCTTTCTTT | CASSRGGGNTEAFF
. | TRBJ2-7 | . | TRBV7-6 | TGTGCCAGCAGCTTATATCCGACAGCATCCTACGAGCAGTACTTC | CASSLYPTASYEQYF
. | TRBJ2-7 | . | TRBV7-3 | TGTGCCAGCAGCTTAAGGGAATTACAAAGGGCCTACGAGCAGTACTTC | CASSLRELQRAYEQYF
. | TRBJ1-2 | . | TRBV6-5 | TGTGCCAGCAGCTCCCCCGGGCAGGGGATCTATGGCTACACCTTC | CASSSPGQGIYGYTF
. | TRBJ2-1 | . | TRBV4-1 | TGCGCCAGCAGCCAAGGGGGAGCATCCTTCGACAATGAGCAGTTCTTC | CASSQGGASFDNEQFF
. | TRBJ2-7 | . | TRBV2 | TGTGCCAGCAGCGATAGCCAACCCCCCGCCTACGAGCAGTACTTC | CASSDSQPPAYEQYF
. | TRBJ2-4 | . | TRBV2 | TGTGCCAGCAGTGACAATGGGCAGCTTCAGTACTTC | CASSDNGQLQYF
. | TRBJ2-1 | . | TRBV28 | TGTGCCAGCAGTTTAAGGGCTGAGCAGTTCTTC | CASSLRAEQFF
. | TRBJ2-7 | . | TRBV18 | TGTGCCAGCTCAGGAGGGACGGGGACCTACGAGCAGTACTTC | CASSGGTGTYEQYF
TRBD1 | TRBJ2-7 | . | TRBV7-2 | TGTGCCAGCAGCTCCAGGGGGCTTGCCTACGAGCAGTACTTC | CASSSRGLAYEQYF
. | TRBJ2-3 | . | TRBV5-1 | TGCGCCAGCAGCTTGGCCTCCACAGATACGCAGTATTTT | CASSLASTDTQYF
. | TRBJ1-2 | . | TRBV28 | TGTGCCAGCAGTTTATTTTTGGGTAAAGGCTACACCTTC | CASSLFLGKGYTF
. | TRBJ1-2 | . | TRBV6-1 | TGTGCCAGCGAGGGTCAGGGCTCGAGAAAAAGCTACACCTTC | CASEGQGSRKSYTF
. | TRBJ1-6 | . | TRBV18 | TGTGCCAGCTCCTTCATGAGCTCCTATAATTCACCCCTCCACTTT | CASSFMSSYNSPLHF